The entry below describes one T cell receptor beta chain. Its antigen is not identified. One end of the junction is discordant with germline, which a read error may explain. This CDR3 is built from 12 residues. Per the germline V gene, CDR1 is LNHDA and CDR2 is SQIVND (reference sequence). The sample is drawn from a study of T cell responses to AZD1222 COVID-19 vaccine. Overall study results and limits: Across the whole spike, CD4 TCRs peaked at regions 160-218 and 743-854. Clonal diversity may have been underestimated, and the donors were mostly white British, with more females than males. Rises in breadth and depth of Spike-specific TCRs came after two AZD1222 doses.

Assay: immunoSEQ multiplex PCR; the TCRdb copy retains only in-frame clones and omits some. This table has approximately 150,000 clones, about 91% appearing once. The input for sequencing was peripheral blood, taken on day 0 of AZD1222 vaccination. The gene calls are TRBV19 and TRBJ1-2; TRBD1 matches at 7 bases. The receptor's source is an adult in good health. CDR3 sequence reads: CATGFRTGRMDF. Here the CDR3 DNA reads TGTGCCACCGGGTTCCGGACAGGCCGGATGGACTTC.